The rows below give T cell receptor beta chains drawn from one sample of a study of blood T cells in healthy people across ages. Via MiXCR, TCRdb re-called the 5' RACE reads, giving one row per CDR3 protein. The sample lists about 1,400,000 distinct CDR3 sequences; almost 60% were seen once. Sample: blood. The receptors originated from a man in his late teens or twenties in good health. CDR3s include the opening cysteine and the closing phenylalanine or tryptophan. Fields, in order: V gene, CDR3 protein.

TRBV27,CASSFGTVQYF
TRBV2,CASSGLGHGQLNEQFF
TRBV12-3/TRBV12-4,CASSPTRGGGSPLHF
TRBV6-5,CASSNGGGSNHWPQHF
TRBV4-1,CASSQEAWTLNTEAFF
TRBV4-3,CASSQAEGPGELFF
TRBV10-3,CAISVGNQPQHF
TRBV15,CATSRDLGRVRGAEDTQYF
TRBV6-1,CASSDTPNQPQHF
TRBV24-1,CATSDYKLGQAVLSYEQYF
TRBV27,CASSLQGGSRYEQYF
TRBV5-1,CASSLYGHNEQFF
TRBV20-1,CSALIGTPTYEQYF
TRBV7-9,CASSPLRAGVRTGELFF
TRBV12-3/TRBV12-4,CASSWGQGPGELFF
TRBV4-3,CASSQEELTGTNTEAFF
TRBV29-1,CSAGTPNTEAFF
TRBV3-1,CASSLPSGGAGDTQYF
TRBV11-1,CASSSGGKPTDTQYF
TRBV27,CASSIILAGGPTDTQYF
TRBV29-1,CSVEDEGQSYEQYF
TRBV7-2,CASSSRIADSTDTQYF
TRBV7-2,CASSFSGGMLPPEQYF
TRBV5-6,CASSPLRDSSQFF
TRBV7-9,CASSPGGEWATYEQYF
TRBV12-3/TRBV12-4,CASSSPMEQFF
TRBV11-2,CASSLDVAGGQETQYF
TRBV27,CASGETGSYEQYF
TRBV4-1,CASRGGNPPHEQYF
TRBV6-1,CASSEAGTEAFF
TRBV4-1,CASSHDVGDEAFF
TRBV11-2,CASSPLRGADYNEQFF
TRBV10-3,CAISLGSMEGTEAFF
TRBV6-6,CASSSSGRADTEAFF
TRBV7-2,CASSTRQGENSPLHF
TRBV18,CASSPREGRQETQYF
TRBV6-5,CASKKPSGANVLTF
TRBV24-1,CATSDSEDGHSEQYF
TRBV7-2,CASSPERGLYEQYF
TRBV12-3/TRBV12-4,CASSPGIQGGQYF
TRBV28,CASSSASGGAETQYF
TRBV9,CASSRTWRDGSYNEQFF
TRBV20-1,CSVQRARLSSYNEQFF
TRBV11-2,CASSLDRLGWDRDSYEQYF
TRBV5-1,CASSLGLAGAVEDTQYF
TRBV27,CASSSSDQETQYF
TRBV12-3/TRBV12-4,CASTPGQGYQPQHF
TRBV29-1,CSVEDPSGGIWTQYF
TRBV20-1,CSAAPDRVKEQYF
TRBV20-1,CSAMGWQGTYNEQFF
TRBV25-1,CASSDPIAGGPDEQFF